These 8 T cell receptor beta chains share one sample of origin, sequenced in a study of shared clonotypes between healthy human individuals. Assay: immunoSEQ multiplex PCR; the TCRdb copy retains only in-frame clones and omits some. The sample lists about half a million clones, approximately 80% seen once, with about 11% in the top ten. Sequences were obtained from PBMCs. These receptors were obtained from a woman aged 40 to 50 in good health. Some clones in this sample may be carry-over from other donors' samples.

V is TRBV4-3 and J is TRBJ1-2; TRBD1 might be the D (5 bases). This CDR3 comprises 14 residues. Germline CDR1 LGHNA, CDR2 YSLEER. Deletions cut 0 bases from V and 4 bases from J, with 9 bases between. Here the CDR3 reads CASSQETGLYGYTF. In DNA, the CDR3 is TGCGCCAGCAGCCAAGAAACGGGGCTCTATGGCTACACCTTC.

This chain uses TRBV2 with TRBJ2-7; TRBD2 might be the D (5 bases). From germline, CDR1 is SNHLY and CDR2 FYNNEI. The V end lost 6 bases, the J end lost 6 bases, and 9 bases lay between the germline ends. The CDR3 loop spans 11 amino acids. DNA of the CDR3: TGTGCCAGCAGCCCCCGGGGCGAGCAGTACTTC. It encodes CASSPRGEQYF.

The gene calls are TRBV19 and TRBJ2-7; no clear D. Germline CDR1 reads LNHDA; CDR2 reads SQIVND (reference sequence). This CDR3 has 13 residues. Trimming stripped 3 bases from V and 5 bases from J, with 11 bases between. CDR3 residues: CASSISNADEQYF. In nucleotides, the CDR3 is TGTGCCAGTAGTATTTCCAATGCGGACGAGCAGTACTTC.

The rearrangement links TRBV5-5 to TRBJ1-2; tentatively, D is TRBD1 (5 bases). CDR3 size: 13 residues. In germline, CDR1 is SGHKS, CDR2 YYEKEE (reference sequence). Trimming stripped 4 bases from V and 4 bases from J, with 11 bases between. CDR3 nucleotide sequence: TGTGCCAGCAGCCAGCAGGGATTCTATGGCTACACCTTC. Translated: CASSQQGFYGYTF. Combining the CDR3 with reference TRBV5-5 and TRBJ1-2 gives the whole variable domain DAGVTQSPTHLIKTRGQQVTLRCSPISGHKSVSWYQQVLGQGPQFIFQYYEKEERGRGNFPDRFSARQFPNYSSELNVNALLLGDSALYLCASSQQGFYGYTFGSGTRLTVV.

J is TRBJ1-4 and V is TRBV7-9; possibly TRBD1 for D (5 bases). The CDR3 contains 14 residues. Germline V gene sequence: CDR1 SEHNR, CDR2 FQNEAQ (reference sequence). The germline V and J ends were trimmed by 1 base and 6 bases, with 9 bases remaining between them. CDR3 amino acids: CASSLEGVHEKLFF. CDR3 nucleotides: TGTGCCAGCAGCTTAGAAGGGGTTCATGAAAAACTGTTTTTT.

In the case of this clone: A much bigger clone sits one base away, suggesting this may be a read error. V is TRBV5-6 and J is TRBJ2-7; D remains ambiguous. Per germline, CDR1 SGHDT and CDR2 YYEEEE. V was pared by 0 bases and J by 2 bases, with 0 bases between. This CDR3 has 11 residues. The CDR3 loop is CASSLAYEQYF. CDR3 nucleotide sequence: TGTGCCAGCAGCTTGGCCTACGAGCAGTACTTC.

The V gene is TRBV6-5, the J gene TRBJ1-2, with a weak D call TRBD1 (5 bases). The CDR3 has 16 amino acids. Looked up from germline, CDR1 is MNHEY and CDR2 is SVGAGI. The ends were cut back, 0 bases at V and 4 bases at J, with 15 bases in the middle. This CDR3 reads CASSYSSAGLFYGYTF. Written as DNA, the CDR3 is TGTGCCAGCAGTTACTCTTCTGCGGGGCTCTTCTATGGCTACACCTTC.

J is TRBJ2-1 and V is TRBV23-1; 14 nucleotides line up with TRBD2. TRBV23-1 is an ORF, and what it does is uncertain. With V trimmed by 6 bases and J by 8 bases, 12 bases remained unmatched. CDR3 length equals 17 residues. The CDR3 loop reads CASRTSGRAGISDEQFF. CDR3 DNA: TGCGCCAGCAGGACTAGCGGGAGGGCCGGAATATCGGATGAGCAGTTCTTC.